Following are 28 T cell receptor beta chains from one sample sequenced in a study of blood T cell repertoires in COVID-19 (dated by TCRdb to the early 2020s). Libraries were prepared through the immunoSEQ multiplex PCR assay. Not all clones reach the TCRdb copy of this immuneACCESS table, which keeps in-frame sequences only. Checked studies attribute under half of the gap to unresolved V genes and leave the rest unexplained. Recorded for this sample are approximately 340,000 clones; around 90% of them occurred a single time. Around 8.9% of the sample goes to the ten largest clones. The sample was peripheral blood. These receptor sequences come from a man aged 30 to 45 with COVID-19, enrolled during active disease.

The chain is built from TRBV3-1 (or the pseudogene TRBV3-2) and TRBJ2-1, with D unresolved. V lost 2 bases, J lost 8 bases, and 4 bases lay in between. The CDR3 contains 11 residues. The germline V gene has CDR1 LGHDT and CDR2 YNNKEL (reference sequence). This chain's CDR3 is CASSQYHEQFF. CDR3 in DNA: TGTGCCAGCAGCCAATATCATGAGCAGTTCTTC.

J is TRBJ2-3 and V is TRBV6-1; 8 bases agree with TRBD2. This CDR3 is built from 17 residues. The trim removed 0 bases at V and 2 bases at J, leaving 7 bases unmatched. Germline-derived CDR1 and CDR2 are MNHNS and SASEGT. The CDR3 loop is CASSEAFGGAHTDTQYF. CDR3 nucleotides: TGTGCCAGCAGTGAAGCGTTCGGGGGGGCCCACACAGATACGCAGTATTTT.

The chain recombines TRBV6-6 with TRBJ2-7; D may be TRBD2 (6 bases). The CDR3 consists of 15 residues. Germline V gene lookup returns CDR1 MNHNY and CDR2 SVGAGI (reference sequence). V was shortened by 0 bases and J by 4 bases, with 13 bases between the two germline ends. CDR3 sequence reads: CASSYSTTSSYEQYF. CDR3 DNA sequence: TGTGCCAGCAGTTACTCGACAACTAGCTCTTACGAGCAGTACTTC.

This chain uses TRBV19 with TRBJ2-7; possible D gene TRBD2, 6 bases. The CDR3 extends over 14 amino acids. Germline CDR1 is LNHDA and CDR2 is SQIVND (reference sequence). Between the trimmed V and J ends, which lost 6 bases and 2 bases, there was a span of 14 bases. Here the CDR3 reads CASSQRDSAYEQYF. CDR3 sequence (DNA): TGTGCCAGTAGCCAAAGGGACTCAGCCTACGAGCAGTACTTC.

The chain carries TRBV6-2 or TRBV6-3 and TRBJ2-5, with 9 bases that match TRBD2. V trimming: 2 bases; J trimming: 7 bases; junction bases outside the gene matches: 8. The CDR3 sequence is 15 residues long. CDR1 and CDR2 from the germline V gene are MNHEY and SVGEGT. CDR3 nucleotide sequence: TGTGCCAGCAGTTACGGGACTAGCCTGTATGCGACCCAGTACTTC. Translated, it gives CASSYGTSLYATQYF.

This clone has more than one count but fewer than ten. The chain employs TRBV5-1 and TRBJ1-2; 12 bases are shared with TRBD1. Trimming took 5 bases from V and 8 from J; bases not matched to a gene: 7. The CDR3 has 14 amino acids. Germline-derived CDR1 and CDR2 are SGHRS and YFSETQ. The CDR3 DNA reads as TGCGCCAGCAGTGGGACAGGGGGCGAGGGAGGCTACACCTTC. Translated, it gives CASSGTGGEGGYTF. The full variable domain, its missing parts supplied by reference TRBV5-1 and TRBJ1-2, is KAGVTQTPRYLIKTRGQQVTLSCSPISGHRSVSWYQQTPGQGLQFLFEYFSETQRNKGNFPGRFSGRQFSNSRSEMNVSTLELGDSALYLCASSGTGGEGGYTFGSGTRLTVV.

V usage is TRBV11-3 and J usage is TRBJ2-3; perhaps TRBD2 as D (5 bases). Trimming pared 2 bases from V and 6 bases from J, leaving 15 bases between. CDR3 length: 15 residues. CDR1 is SGHNT and CDR2 is YENEEA in the germline V gene. The CDR3 protein is CASSLLPSSGDTQYF. The DNA for the CDR3 is TGTGCCAGCAGCTTATTGCCGAGCTCGGGGGATACGCAGTATTTT.

The rearrangement uses TRBV7-2 and TRBJ2-5; 11 positions match TRBD1. Germline CDR1 is SGHTA and CDR2 is FQGNSA. The CDR3 covers 16 residues. Germline trimming cut 4 bases from V and 3 bases from J; bases unmatched to any gene: 7. The CDR3 DNA follows: TGTGCCAGCAGCTCCCGACAGGGACAGGGGGAAGAGACCCAGTACTTC. This gives the protein CASSSRQGQGEETQYF.

The rearrangement joins TRBV9 to TRBJ1-1, with 9 nucleotides matching TRBD1. Germline V CDR1 and CDR2: SGDLS, YYNGEE. CDR3 length: 17 amino acids. V shed 3 bases, J shed 0 bases, and the junction held 9 bases outside the gene matches. CDR3 in amino acids: CASSARDRVGLNTEAFF. DNA of the CDR3: TGTGCCAGCAGCGCACGGGACAGGGTAGGGTTGAACACTGAAGCTTTCTTT. The entire variable domain, with the rest obtained from reference TRBV9 and TRBJ1-1, is as follows: DSGVTQTPKHLITATGQRVTLRCSPRSGDLSVYWYQQSLDQGLQFLIQYYNGEERAKGNILERFSAQQFPDLHSELNLSSLELGDSALYFCASSARDRVGLNTEAFFGQGTRLTVV.

A few counts support this clone. This chain joins TRBV29-1 and TRBJ1-1, with 11 bases lining up with TRBD1. J lost 0 bases, V lost 8 bases, and 5 bases had no gene match. The CDR3 has 14 amino acids. From germline, CDR1 is SQVTM and CDR2 ANQGSEA. The CDR3 reads CSTRTGGMNTEAFF. The CDR3 DNA sequence: TGCAGCACCAGGACAGGGGGCATGAACACTGAAGCTTTCTTT.

The V and J genes are TRBV7-9 and TRBJ2-2; D may be TRBD2 (6 bases). This CDR3 contains 16 residues. V was clipped by 5 bases and J by 3 bases, with 16 bases between them. Per the germline V gene, CDR1 is SEHNR and CDR2 is FQNEAQ (reference sequence). The CDR3 bases are TGTGCCAGCAGCCTCCCCCGGGGGACCGACACCGGGGAGCTGTTTTTT. This sequence encodes CASSLPRGTDTGELFF.

V gene TRBV7-6 combines with J gene TRBJ2-3, with 11 bases lining up with TRBD2. The CDR3 is 18 amino acids. Germline CDR1 and CDR2: SGHVS and FNYEAQ. Trimming at V came to 5 bases and at J to 3 bases, leaving 13 bases not matched to a gene. CDR3 coding DNA: TGTGCCAGCAGCCCTCTAGCGGGAGGCGGGGGTGGTACAGATACGCAGTATTTT. Residues: CASSPLAGGGGGTDTQYF.

The chain is built from TRBV10-3 and TRBJ2-7; TRBD2 agrees at 10 bases. Losses at the gene ends were 4 bases for V and 3 bases for J; bases not matched to a gene: 6. The CDR3 has 15 residues. Germline CDR1 reads ENHRY; CDR2 reads SYGVKD. The CDR3 DNA reads as TGTGCCATCAGTGGGGGTAGCGGGGGGCTCTACGAGCAGTACTTC. Amino acids: CAISGGSGGLYEQYF.

V usage is TRBV14 and J usage is TRBJ2-5; TRBD1 agrees at 8 bases. This CDR3 comprises 15 residues. Trimming cost V 4 bases and J 5 bases; bases outside gene matches: 9. Germline V CDR1 and CDR2: SGHDN, FVKESK. Written as DNA, the CDR3 is TGTGCCAGCAGCCCCCAGGGACAGGCCGGGGAGACCCAGTACTTC. The encoded protein is CASSPQGQAGETQYF. Variable domain in full (rest from reference TRBV14 and TRBJ2-5): EAGVTQFPSHSVIEKGQTVTLRCDPISGHDNLYWYRRVMGKEIKFLLHFVKESKQDESGMPNNRFLAERTGGTYSTLKVQPAELEDSGVYFCASSPQGQAGETQYFGPGTRLLVL.

The chain carries TRBV6-5 and TRBJ1-1; D not certain. This CDR3 contains 12 residues. Trimming cost V 10 bases and J 5 bases, with 14 bases left between them. Looked up from germline, CDR1 is MNHEY and CDR2 is SVGAGI. The CDR3 loop is CAISISGTEAFF. The CDR3 bases are TGTGCCATCTCAATATCGGGGACTGAAGCTTTCTTT.

This sequence joins TRBV24-1 and TRBJ1-5; 8 bases fit TRBD1. Germline V lookup: CDR1 KGHDR, CDR2 SFDVKD. This CDR3 has 13 residues. J lost 7 bases, V lost 4 bases, and 2 bases had no gene match. Here the CDR3 reads CATSDDRGQPQHF. The CDR3 DNA reads as TGTGCCACCAGTGACGACAGGGGCCAGCCCCAGCATTTT.

The gene calls are TRBV7-8 and TRBJ2-5; possible D gene TRBD2, 6 bases. From germline, CDR1 is SGHVS and CDR2 FQNEAQ. Trimming shortened V by 1 base and J by 3 bases, and 12 bases separated the two germline ends. The CDR3 loop spans 15 amino acids. The CDR3 DNA sequence: TGTGCCAGCAGCTTAGAAGACCGGAGGGAAGAGACCCAGTACTTC. Amino acid sequence: CASSLEDRREETQYF.

The CDR3 DNA reads TGTGCCAGCAGCTATGGGACAGGGAACACCGGGGAGCTGTTTTTT. Residues: CASSYGTGNTGELFF. The V call is TRBV11-3, the J call TRBJ2-2, with TRBD1 identical over 8 bases. Germline V gene sequence: CDR1 SGHNT, CDR2 YENEEA. This CDR3 has 15 amino acids. The V and J ends lost 4 bases and 1 base, in that order; junction bases with no gene match: 2.

The rearrangement links TRBV28 to TRBJ2-1; TRBD2 agrees at 12 bases. Germline CDR1 and CDR2: MDHEN and SYDVKM. After removal of 5 bases from V and 2 bases from J, the junction contained 4 bases not matched to a gene. The CDR3 is 16 residues long. This chain's CDR3 is CASSLAGGFTYNEQFF. CDR3 DNA sequence: TGTGCCAGCAGTCTAGCGGGAGGGTTCACCTACAATGAGCAGTTCTTC.

The CDR3 nucleotides read TGTGCCAGCAGTCCCCTCCGGGGCGGGGGCCAAGAGACCCAGTACTTC. This codes for CASSPLRGGGQETQYF. This chain joins TRBV28 and TRBJ2-5; 7 bases are shared with TRBD2. The CDR3 consists of 16 residues. Looked up from germline, CDR1 is MDHEN and CDR2 is SYDVKM. V lost 5 bases, J lost 1 base, and 10 bases stayed unmatched.

The V gene is TRBV3-1 (or the pseudogene TRBV3-2), the J gene TRBJ2-1; 9 bases are shared with TRBD2. After removal of 0 bases from V and 4 bases from J, the junction contained 1 base not matched to a gene. Germline CDR1 LGHDT, CDR2 YNNKEL (reference sequence). This CDR3 has 15 amino acids. In nucleotides, the CDR3 is TGTGCCAGCAGCCAAGACAGCGGGGGGTACAATGAGCAGTTCTTC. Its translation: CASSQDSGGYNEQFF.

V gene TRBV10-1 combines with J gene TRBJ2-2; no clear D gene. The CDR3 is 16 amino acids. Germline lookup yields CDR1 WNHNN and CDR2 SYGVQD (reference sequence). The germline V and J ends were trimmed by 10 bases and 0 bases, with 18 bases remaining between them. The CDR3 reads CATLCERSANTGELFF. The CDR3 DNA follows: TGCGCCACCCTCTGTGAGCGATCGGCGAACACCGGGGAGCTGTTTTTT.

This rearrangement joins TRBV10-3 to TRBJ2-5; TRBD2 matches at 16 bases. Trimming cost V 10 bases and J 5 bases; bases outside gene matches: 7. This CDR3 is 15 amino acids long. Per germline, CDR1 ENHRY and CDR2 SYGVKD. The CDR3 bases are TGTGCCACCGGGACTAGCGGGAGGGCCGGGGAGACCCAGTACTTC. Its translation is CATGTSGRAGETQYF.

This clone showed up just a few times. The chain combines TRBV3-1 (or the pseudogene TRBV3-2) with TRBJ1-6; 10 positions match TRBD1. The CDR3 runs to 16 residues. Germline CDR1 is LGHDT and CDR2 is YNNKEL (reference sequence). Germline trimming cut 2 bases from V and 5 bases from J; bases unmatched to any gene: 3. The CDR3 region is CASSQRDRGHNSPLHF. The CDR3 bases are TGTGCCAGCAGCCAAAGAGACAGGGGGCATAATTCACCCCTCCACTTT.

The gene calls are TRBV30 and TRBJ2-7; no reliable D call. V dropped 2 bases and J dropped 3 bases, with 8 bases sitting between them. Germline loops: CDR1 GTSNPN, CDR2 SVGIG (reference sequence). CDR3 length: 12 amino acids. CDR3 protein: CAWSLYSYEQYF. CDR3 in DNA: TGTGCCTGGAGTCTTTACAGCTACGAGCAGTACTTC.

V and J are TRBV6-5 and TRBJ2-7; D is perhaps TRBD1 (6 bases). The V end lost 0 bases, the J end lost 0 bases, and 9 bases lay between the germline ends. CDR3 size: 15 residues. Germline V gene sequence: CDR1 MNHEY, CDR2 SVGAGI. In DNA form, the CDR3 reads TGTGCCAGCAGTTACTCCCACAGGGTCTCCTACGAGCAGTACTTC. Residues: CASSYSHRVSYEQYF.

V gene TRBV14 combines with J gene TRBJ2-4; D unclear. Germline values: CDR1 SGHDN, CDR2 FVKESK. This CDR3 contains 15 residues. V lost 1 base to trimming and J lost 3 bases, with 10 bases between them. The CDR3 sequence: CASSQGQVSKNIQYF. CDR3 nucleotides: TGTGCCAGCAGCCAAGGCCAAGTCAGCAAAAACATTCAGTACTTC.

CDR3 sequence: CASEGTTGKYEQYF. CDR3 DNA sequence: TGTGCCAGCGAAGGGACGACAGGGAAGTACGAGCAGTACTTC. This sequence joins TRBV28 and TRBJ2-7, with TRBD1 matching 7 bases. CDR1 is MDHEN, CDR2 SYDVKM, per germline. J gave up 4 bases and V 8 bases, and 11 bases lay outside the gene matches. The CDR3 totals 14 residues.